The rows below give T cell receptor beta chains drawn from one sample of a study of chemoradiotherapy in HPV16-positive cancers. The protocol was immunoSEQ multiplex PCR, while the TCRdb copy is restricted to in-frame clones and leaves out a portion. The profile shows about 6,400 clones, roughly 80% of them singletons. The source material was tumor tissue, sampled from a patient who underwent chemoradiotherapy. The receptors come from a human donor with HPV-associated anogenital cancer. Each CDR3 is given without its conserved first and last residue.

length	V	J	CDR3
14	TRBV5-1	TRBJ1-1	ASSFSGGLGTTEAF
11	TRBV2	TRBJ1-1	ASLKQENTEAF
12	TRBV2	TRBJ1-5	ASSEEWVEQPQH
12	TRBV25-1	TRBJ2-3	ASSDVGMTDTQY
13	TRBV19	TRBJ1-3	ASSIYADSGNTIY
14	TRBV6-4	TRBJ2-1	ASSENEAGGFREQF
11	TRBV6-1	TRBJ1-2	ASTMADNYGYT
13	TRBV2	TRBJ2-7	ASTALGVSPYEQY
16	TRBV11-3	TRBJ2-2	ASSPPGRIPENTGELF
13	TRBV27	TRBJ2-2	ASSLWGQDTGELF
14	TRBV11-2	TRBJ2-5	ASSLGGAGNQETQY
11	TRBV4-1	TRBJ1-2	ASSLHGTGGYT
12	TRBV5-8	TRBJ2-7	ASSPRTGKVEQY
10	TRBV7-9	TRBJ2-7	ASSLARDQQY
11	TRBV11-2	TRBJ1-2	ASSLGVNYGYT
13	TRBV18	TRBJ2-5	ASSRLAGGQETQY
11	TRBV19	TRBJ2-5	ASSSAQGETQY
12	TRBV5-1	TRBJ1-2	ASSLGTDVNGYT
12	TRBV11-2	TRBJ1-2	ASSSAQGANGYT
13	TRBV5-1	TRBJ1-4	ASSLFAPGGEKLF
12	TRBV6-5	TRBJ2-7	ASSYFGGSYEQY
14	TRBV19	TRBJ1-3	ASSLMAGEAGNTIY
16	TRBV11-2	TRBJ1-1	ASSLAQGEAGMNTEAF
13	TRBV7-8	TRBJ1-2	ASSAEGATYYGYT
13	TRBV6-5	TRBJ1-1	ASSYRGQGRTEAF
11	TRBV2	TRBJ2-7	ASTDHFSYEQY
12	TRBV2	TRBJ1-4	ASRSGSTNEKLF
15	TRBV27	TRBJ2-1	ASSPGTGRLLSNEQF
14	TRBV2	TRBJ2-5	ASSGGLAGHGETQY
15	TRBV27	TRBJ1-2	ASSAGGTGGLLYGYT
15	TRBV11-2	TRBJ1-4	ASSLQGNSATNEKLF
13	TRBV7-9	TRBJ2-3	ASSSWTGAPDTQY
12	TRBV7-2	TRBJ2-3	ASRSGLVTDTQY
11	TRBV5-1	TRBJ2-4	ASSLNDKNIQY
15	TRBV30	TRBJ1-1	AWSVGSRPWDSGAAF
12	TRBV7-9	TRBJ1-1	ASSSLTGYTEAF
13	TRBV9	TRBJ1-5	ASSETGGAGQPQH
13	TRBV5-1	TRBJ1-3	ASSAGQNSGNTIY
14	TRBV16	TRBJ1-1	ASSQAAGFEDTEAF
13	TRBV5-4	TRBJ2-3	ASSTRDRGRDTQY
11	TRBV6-1	TRBJ2-7	ASSEAGRTGQY
12	TRBV2	TRBJ2-4	ASSESGWQGIQY
16	TRBV6-1	TRBJ1-1	ASSEQERHYRATTEAF